The 30 T cell receptor beta chains listed next were all sequenced from one sample in a study of OX40 agonist ivuxolimab in advanced cancers. The library came from the immunoSEQ multiplex PCR assay. TCRdb re-hosts the immuneACCESS table, in-frame sequences only. Its copies lack some clones; in the studies checked, an unresolved V gene accounts for under half of them, and the cause for the rest is not known. In all, the sample holds 85,000 to 95,000 clones, and more than 85% of those were seen once. Approximately 2.5% of the sample belongs to the ten largest clones. Sample: CD4+ or CD8+ T cells sorted from blood, taken in a trial of the OX40 agonist ivuxolimab. Source of these receptors: an adult with an advanced solid tumor such as melanoma, head and neck, liver or kidney cancer.

The rearrangement uses TRBV5-1 and TRBJ2-5; 7 bases align to TRBD2. V dropped 2 bases and J dropped 4; count of bases not matched to a gene: 8. The CDR3 covers 15 residues. Germline CDR1 is SGHRS and CDR2 is YFSETQ. The CDR3 sequence is CASSLGWEGRETQYF. The DNA of the CDR3 is TGCGCCAGCAGCTTAGGTTGGGAGGGCCGAGAGACCCAGTACTTC.

This clone was seen once. V and J are TRBV28 and TRBJ1-4, with unresolved D. CDR3 length: 16 amino acids. Germline V gene lookup returns CDR1 MDHEN and CDR2 SYDVKM. V was trimmed by 2 bases and J by 0 bases, leaving 10 bases between them. The CDR3 region is CASSLGSGATNEKLFF. In DNA, the CDR3 is TGTGCCAGCAGTTTAGGCTCGGGTGCAACTAATGAAAAACTGTTTTTT.

The chain links TRBV28 to TRBJ2-3; D is possibly TRBD1 or TRBD2 (6 bases each). Trimming took off 6 bases at V and 3 bases at J, with 13 bases between the two ends. The CDR3 is 14 residues long. Per the germline V gene, CDR1 is MDHEN and CDR2 is SYDVKM. CDR3 region: CASSPGAGTDTQYF. CDR3 bases: TGTGCCAGCAGCCCGGGGGCGGGTACAGATACGCAGTATTTT.

The chain employs TRBV7-2 and TRBJ2-5, with D uncertain. The CDR3 contains 11 residues. Germline CDR1 reads SGHTA; CDR2 reads FQGNSA. Trimming took 4 bases from V and 4 from J, leaving 4 bases between them. The CDR3 sequence is CASSSGETQYF. The CDR3 nucleotides read TGTGCCAGCAGCTCCGGAGAGACCCAGTACTTC.

This sequence joins TRBV6-6 and TRBJ1-1; no reliable D call. The CDR3 length is 11 residues. Looked up from germline, CDR1 is MNHNY and CDR2 is SVGAGI (reference sequence). V lost 5 bases, J lost 1 base, and 2 bases lay in between. As DNA, the CDR3 is TGTGCCAGCAGTACGAACACTGAAGCTTTCTTT. Translated, it gives CASSTNTEAFF.

In DNA, the CDR3 is TGTGCCAGCAGGCCTGCGGGAAACCTCTACGAGCAGTACTTC. It translates to CASRPAGNLYEQYF. V and J are TRBV28 and TRBJ2-7, with D perhaps TRBD2 (6 bases). This CDR3 has 14 residues. Germline CDR1 reads MDHEN; CDR2 reads SYDVKM. Between the trimmed V and J ends, which lost 6 bases and 3 bases, there was a span of 15 bases.

The chain carries TRBV20-1 and TRBJ2-7; D could derive from TRBD1 or TRBD2 (5 bases each). The germline V gene has CDR1 DFQATT and CDR2 SNEGSKA (reference sequence). The ends were cut back, 5 bases at V and 3 bases at J, with 8 bases in the middle. CDR3 length: 11 amino acids. CDR3 DNA: TGCAGTGCTTGGGACGGCTACGAGCAGTACTTC. Translating gives CSAWDGYEQYF.

The rearrangement uses TRBV27 and TRBJ1-1; no clear D. Germline CDR1 and CDR2: MNHEY and SMNVEV (reference sequence). The V end lost 3 bases, the J end lost 0 bases, and 5 bases lay between the germline ends. This CDR3 has 13 residues. CDR3 residues: CASSFLVNTEAFF. The CDR3 DNA follows: TGTGCCAGCAGTTTTCTGGTGAACACTGAAGCTTTCTTT.

The V gene is TRBV5-8, the J gene TRBJ2-1; 12 nucleotides agree with TRBD2. Germline V gene lookup returns CDR1 SGHTS and CDR2 YDEGEE. V lost 4 bases and J lost 8; bases outside the gene matches: 10. The CDR3 extends over 16 amino acids. The CDR3 spells CASSQGLAGPGDEQFF. CDR3 in DNA: TGTGCCAGCAGCCAGGGACTAGCGGGCCCCGGGGATGAGCAGTTCTTC.

V and J are TRBV11-1 and TRBJ2-5; a weak D match, TRBD1 (6 bases). Trimming took 8 bases from V and 5 from J, leaving 15 bases between them. In germline, CDR1 is SGHAT, CDR2 FQDESV (reference sequence). This CDR3 region has 13 residues. CDR3 region: CASVGGPSETQYF. The CDR3, as DNA: TGTGCCAGCGTAGGGGGACCGTCCGAGACCCAGTACTTC. Filled out from reference TRBV11-1 and TRBJ2-5, the complete variable domain reads EAEVAQSPRYKITEKSQAVAFWCDPISGHATLYWYRQILGQGPELLVQFQDESVVDDSQLPKDRFSAERLKGVDSTLKIQPAELGDSAMYLCASVGGPSETQYFGPGTRLLVL.

This clone has only a few counts. The chain employs TRBV7-9 and TRBJ2-5; TRBD1 is a possible D gene (5 bases). The germline CDR1 and CDR2 sequences are SEHNR and FQNEAQ (reference sequence). CDR3 size: 15 residues. V lost 5 bases to trimming and J lost 4 bases, with 17 bases between them. The CDR3 protein is CASSKGQGSGETQYF. The CDR3 DNA sequence: TGTGCCAGCAGCAAGGGGCAGGGTTCGGGAGAGACCCAGTACTTC.

The V gene is TRBV28, the J gene TRBJ2-7; 11 bases line up with TRBD2. Germline values: CDR1 MDHEN, CDR2 SYDVKM. The V segment lost 1 base and the J segment 4 bases; nucleotides outside the gene matches: 3. The CDR3 runs 15 residues. CDR3 DNA sequence: TGTGCCAGCAGTTTATCAACTAGCGGGAGATACGAGCAGTACTTC. The encoded protein is CASSLSTSGRYEQYF.

The chain joins TRBV9 to TRBJ2-5; either TRBD1 or TRBD2 may supply D (5 bases each). The CDR3 contains 14 residues. Germline lookup yields CDR1 SGDLS and CDR2 YYNGEE. Trimming shortened V by 3 bases and J by 1 base, and 10 bases separated the two germline ends. This chain's CDR3 is CASSARGVQETQYF. CDR3 bases: TGTGCCAGCAGCGCGCGAGGGGTCCAAGAGACCCAGTACTTC.

The chain uses TRBV6-5 and TRBJ1-3, with a tentative D call TRBD1 (6 bases). Germline loops: CDR1 MNHEY, CDR2 SVGAGI. This CDR3 is 16 amino acids long. Trimming removed 0 bases from V and 4 bases from J, with 13 bases in between. The CDR3 DNA sequence: TGTGCCAGCAGTTACTCGTCCCGGGGACACGGAAACACCATATATTTT. Amino acids: CASSYSSRGHGNTIYF.

The chain is built from TRBV4-1 and TRBJ2-2, with D possibly TRBD2 on 6 matching bases. Between the trimmed V and J ends, which lost 4 bases and 7 bases, there was a span of 16 bases. Germline assignment: CDR1 MGHRA and CDR2 YSYEKL. The CDR3 length is 15 residues. As DNA, the CDR3 is TGCGCCAGCAGCCTCTTCGGGAGATCAGACGGGGAGCTGTTTTTT. It codes for CASSLFGRSDGELFF.

J is TRBJ1-1 and V is TRBV25-1; no reliable D call. This CDR3 region has 14 residues. Trimming took 1 base from V and 9 from J, leaving 15 bases between them. Germline V lookup: CDR1 MGHDK, CDR2 SYGVNS. CDR3 protein: CASSESAAKSQAFF. The CDR3 nucleotides are TGTGCCAGCAGTGAATCCGCAGCCAAAAGCCAAGCTTTCTTT.

This sequence joins TRBV5-5 and TRBJ2-7, with 10 bases identical to TRBD1. This CDR3 has 14 residues. Germline-derived CDR1 and CDR2 are SGHKS and YYEKEE (reference sequence). J gave up 7 bases and V 2 bases, and 6 bases lay outside the gene matches. CDR3 DNA sequence: TGTGCCAGCAGCTTCCGGGACAGGGGAAGAGAGCAGTACTTC. Residues: CASSFRDRGREQYF. Variable domain in full (rest from reference TRBV5-5 and TRBJ2-7): DAGVTQSPTHLIKTRGQQVTLRCSPISGHKSVSWYQQVLGQGPQFIFQYYEKEERGRGNFPDRFSARQFPNYSSELNVNALLLGDSALYLCASSFRDRGREQYFGPGTRLTVT.

This clone was seen just once. The V call is TRBV29-1, the J call TRBJ2-1; the match to TRBD2 covers 8 bases. V shed 3 bases, J shed 7 bases, and the junction held 5 bases outside the gene matches. The length of the CDR3 is 13 residues. The germline CDR1 and CDR2 sequences are SQVTM and ANQGSEA. In DNA form, the CDR3 reads TGCAGCGTTGATGGGAAGCGGGAGAATGAGCAGTTCTTC. This gives the protein CSVDGKRENEQFF.

The chain carries TRBV6-6 and TRBJ1-2, with 9 bases matching TRBD1. CDR3 length: 14 amino acids. J gave up 8 bases and V 7 bases, and 11 bases lay outside the gene matches. Germline V gives CDR1 MNHNY, CDR2 SVGAGI (reference sequence). Written as DNA, the CDR3 is TGTGCCAGCACCCCCGGGACAGGGCGAGGAGGCTACACCTTC. This codes for CASTPGTGRGGYTF.

The chain links TRBV5-6 to TRBJ2-7; D unresolved. This CDR3 has 14 amino acids. Germline CDR1 SGHDT, CDR2 YYEEEE. Deletions cut 2 bases from V and 6 bases from J, with 15 bases between. CDR3 sequence: CASSFGPVLGEQYF. CDR3 DNA: TGTGCCAGCAGCTTCGGACCAGTCCTTGGCGAGCAGTACTTC.

A single count supports this clone. The chain carries TRBV28 and TRBJ2-1, with 10 bases fitting TRBD1. Germline CDR1 and CDR2: MDHEN and SYDVKM. V lost 8 bases, J lost 6 bases, and 13 bases stayed unmatched. The CDR3 sequence is 16 residues long. The CDR3 nucleotides read TGTGCCAGCGGGTCAACCGGGACAGGGGCCGCCAATGAGCAGTTCTTC. The encoded protein is CASGSTGTGAANEQFF.

The rearrangement joins TRBV30 to TRBJ1-4, with D maybe TRBD1 (5 bases). Trimming took off 8 bases at V and 0 bases at J, with 13 bases between the two ends. From germline, CDR1 is GTSNPN and CDR2 SVGIG (reference sequence). This CDR3 region has 14 residues. In DNA, the CDR3 is TGTGCCCTAACAAAGACAGCAACTAATGAAAAACTGTTTTTT. Translated, it gives CALTKTATNEKLFF.

V and J are TRBV30 and TRBJ2-2; no reliable D call. The germline CDR1 and CDR2 sequences are GTSNPN and SVGIG (reference sequence). The germline V and J ends were trimmed by 3 bases and 1 base, with 6 bases remaining between them. The CDR3 is made up of 13 amino acids. CDR3 amino acids: CAWRAMNTGELFF. CDR3 DNA sequence: TGTGCCTGGAGGGCAATGAACACCGGGGAGCTGTTTTTT.

The J gene is TRBJ1-1, the V gene TRBV2; unclear D gene. This CDR3 is 14 amino acids long. The V end lost 4 bases, the J end lost 3 bases, and 12 bases lay between the germline ends. Germline V gives CDR1 SNHLY, CDR2 FYNNEI. CDR3 DNA: TGTGCCAGCAGTGGGTACAGCTACTACACTGAAGCTTTCTTT. The encoded protein is CASSGYSYYTEAFF.

The chain's CDR3 is CAISERANANTGELFF. DNA of the CDR3: TGTGCCATCAGTGAGAGGGCTAACGCGAACACCGGGGAGCTGTTTTTT. This rearrangement joins TRBV10-3 to TRBJ2-2; D remains ambiguous. Germline CDR1 reads ENHRY; CDR2 reads SYGVKD. Trimming removed 2 bases from V and 0 bases from J, with 10 bases in between. The CDR3 runs 16 residues.

The chain recombines TRBV9 with TRBJ2-2; 12 positions match TRBD2. Unmatched junction bases numbered 1, after V lost 0 bases and J lost 1 base. Per the germline V gene, CDR1 is SGDLS and CDR2 is YYNGEE. The CDR3 spans 17 residues. In nucleotides, the CDR3 is TGTGCCAGCAGCGTAGGGACTAGCGGGATGAACACCGGGGAGCTGTTTTTT. Translation gives CASSVGTSGMNTGELFF.

V is TRBV2 and J is TRBJ1-1; 9 nucleotides align to TRBD1. Germline-derived CDR1 and CDR2 are SNHLY and FYNNEI. The J segment lost 1 base and the V segment lost 2 bases, leaving 11 bases of the junction unmatched. The CDR3 sequence is 18 residues long. CDR3 in amino acids: CASSESPTGQGRNTEAFF. CDR3 coding DNA: TGTGCCAGCAGTGAAAGTCCCACAGGACAGGGGAGGAACACTGAAGCTTTCTTT.

The count of this clone is one. V gene TRBV6-1 combines with J gene TRBJ1-5, with D uncertain. V lost 4 bases and J 1 base, leaving 8 bases between the germline ends. This CDR3 spans 14 amino acids. CDR1 is MNHNS and CDR2 is SASEGT in the germline V gene. The CDR3 coding sequence is TGTGCCAGCAGTGCGTTCATGAGCAATCAGCCCCAGCATTTT. This sequence encodes CASSAFMSNQPQHF.

The gene calls are TRBV7-3 and TRBJ2-1; 10 nucleotides agree with TRBD2. The V segment lost 5 bases and the J segment 8 bases; nucleotides outside the gene matches: 9. Germline CDR1 SGHTA, CDR2 FQGTGA. There are 15 residues in the CDR3. The DNA for the CDR3 is TGTGCCAGCAGCCGTCAGCGGGAGGGACACCATGAGCAGTTCTTC. Protein sequence: CASSRQREGHHEQFF. Full variable domain (outside the CDR3, taken from reference TRBV7-3 and TRBJ2-1): GAGVSQTPSNKVTEKGKYVELRCDPISGHTALYWYRQSLGQGPEFLIYFQGTGAADDSGLPNDRFFAVRPEGSVSTLKIQRTERGDSAVYLCASSRQREGHHEQFFGPGTRLTVL.

This clone was seen once. DNA for the CDR3: TGTGCCAGCAGCTTAGGTTTCGGCGGACCGAGCTCTTACGAGCAGTACTTC. It yields the protein CASSLGFGGPSSYEQYF. This chain joins TRBV11-2 and TRBJ2-7; no firm D call. Germline V gene lookup returns CDR1 SGHAT and CDR2 FQNNGV. The ends were cut back, 1 base at V and 4 bases at J, with 20 bases in the middle. This CDR3 comprises 17 residues.